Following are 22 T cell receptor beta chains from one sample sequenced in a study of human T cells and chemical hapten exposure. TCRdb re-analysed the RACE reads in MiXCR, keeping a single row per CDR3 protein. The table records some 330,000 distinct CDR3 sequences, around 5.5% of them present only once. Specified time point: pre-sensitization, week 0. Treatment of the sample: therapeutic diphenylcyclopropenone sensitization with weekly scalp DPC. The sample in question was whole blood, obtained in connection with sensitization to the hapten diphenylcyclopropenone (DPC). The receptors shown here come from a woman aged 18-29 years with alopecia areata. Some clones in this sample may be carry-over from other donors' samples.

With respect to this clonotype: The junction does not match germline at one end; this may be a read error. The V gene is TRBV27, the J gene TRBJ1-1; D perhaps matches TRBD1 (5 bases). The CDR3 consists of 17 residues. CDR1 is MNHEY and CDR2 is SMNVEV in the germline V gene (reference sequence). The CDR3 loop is CASSPTTVQGLNTEALF. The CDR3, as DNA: TGTGCCAGCAGTCCAACGACAGTCCAGGGCCTAAACACTGAAGCTCTCTTT.

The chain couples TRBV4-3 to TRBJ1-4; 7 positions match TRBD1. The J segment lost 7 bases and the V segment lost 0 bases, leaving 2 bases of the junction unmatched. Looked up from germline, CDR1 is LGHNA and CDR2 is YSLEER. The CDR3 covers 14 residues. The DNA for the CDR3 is TGCGCCAGCAGCCAAGATGGGGACAGTGAAAAACTGTTTTTT. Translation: CASSQDGDSEKLFF.

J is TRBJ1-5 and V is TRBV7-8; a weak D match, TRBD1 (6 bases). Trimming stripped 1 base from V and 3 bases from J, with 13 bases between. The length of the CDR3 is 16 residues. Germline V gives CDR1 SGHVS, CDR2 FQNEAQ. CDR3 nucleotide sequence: TGTGCCAGCAGCTTAGTTGCAGGGGCTGACAATCAGCCCCAGCATTTT. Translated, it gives CASSLVAGADNQPQHF.

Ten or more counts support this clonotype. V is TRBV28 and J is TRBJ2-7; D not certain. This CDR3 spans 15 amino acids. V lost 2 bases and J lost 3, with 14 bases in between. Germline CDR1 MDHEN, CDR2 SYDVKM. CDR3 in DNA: TGTGCCAGCAGTTTAACCCCGGACGGCGACTACGAGCAGTACTTC. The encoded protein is CASSLTPDGDYEQYF.

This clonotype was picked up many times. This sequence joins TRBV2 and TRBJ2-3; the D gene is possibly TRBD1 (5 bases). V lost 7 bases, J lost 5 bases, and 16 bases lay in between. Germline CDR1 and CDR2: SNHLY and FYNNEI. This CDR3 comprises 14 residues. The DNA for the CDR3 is TGTGCCAGCAACCCAACCAGGGAAGGAGATACGCAGTATTTT. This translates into CASNPTREGDTQYF.

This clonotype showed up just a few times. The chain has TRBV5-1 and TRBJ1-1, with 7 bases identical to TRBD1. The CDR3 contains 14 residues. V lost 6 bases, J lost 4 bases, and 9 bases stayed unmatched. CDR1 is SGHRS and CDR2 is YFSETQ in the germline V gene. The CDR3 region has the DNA TGCGCCAGCAAGGGGGCGGATGGGGGCACTGAAGCTTTCTTT. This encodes CASKGADGGTEAFF.

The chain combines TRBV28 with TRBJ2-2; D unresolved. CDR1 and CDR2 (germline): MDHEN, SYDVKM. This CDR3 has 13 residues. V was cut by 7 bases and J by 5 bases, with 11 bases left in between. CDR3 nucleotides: TGTGCCAGCACCCTCCCTTCAACCGGGGAGCTGTTTTTT. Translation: CASTLPSTGELFF.

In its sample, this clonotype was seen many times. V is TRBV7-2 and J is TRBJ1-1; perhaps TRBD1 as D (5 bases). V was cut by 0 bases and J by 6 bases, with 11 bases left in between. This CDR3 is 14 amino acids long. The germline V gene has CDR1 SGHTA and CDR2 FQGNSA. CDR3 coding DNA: TGTGCCAGCAGCTTAGCGCTCCAGGGCGCTGAAGCTTTCTTT. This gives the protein CASSLALQGAEAFF.

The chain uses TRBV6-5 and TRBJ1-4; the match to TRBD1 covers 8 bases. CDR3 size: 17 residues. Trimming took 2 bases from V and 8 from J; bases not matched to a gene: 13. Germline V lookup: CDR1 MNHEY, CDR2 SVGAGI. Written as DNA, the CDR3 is TGTGCCAGCAGTTACGAACTTGGACAGGGTATGAAGGAAAAACTGTTTTTT. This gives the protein CASSYELGQGMKEKLFF.

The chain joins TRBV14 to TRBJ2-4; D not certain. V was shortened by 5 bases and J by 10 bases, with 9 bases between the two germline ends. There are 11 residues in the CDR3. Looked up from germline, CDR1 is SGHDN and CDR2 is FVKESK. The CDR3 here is CASSDLGIQYF. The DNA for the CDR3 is TGTGCCAGCAGCGATCTTGGAATTCAGTACTTC.

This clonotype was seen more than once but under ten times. The CDR3: CASRGRVHEQYF. CDR3 nucleotide sequence: TGTGCCAGCAGGGGTAGGGTCCACGAGCAGTACTTC. This rearrangement joins TRBV6-2 or TRBV6-3 to TRBJ2-7; no clear D gene. Germline CDR1 and CDR2: MNHEY and SVGEGT. V was pared by 6 bases and J by 5 bases, with 11 bases between. This CDR3 comprises 12 residues.

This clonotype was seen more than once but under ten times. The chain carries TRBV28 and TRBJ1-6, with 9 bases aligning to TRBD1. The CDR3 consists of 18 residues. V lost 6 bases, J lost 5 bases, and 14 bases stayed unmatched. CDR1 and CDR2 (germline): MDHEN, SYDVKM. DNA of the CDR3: TGTGCCAGCAGCCGCCGAGAGACAGGGGGTAGGGATAATTCACCCCTCCACTTT. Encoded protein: CASSRRETGGRDNSPLHF.

In nucleotides, the CDR3 is TGTGCCAGCAATAGGGTCAACGCGGAGACCCAGTACTTC. Translating it yields CASNRVNAETQYF. The rearrangement joins TRBV6-5 to TRBJ2-5; no clear D. This CDR3 contains 13 residues. Trimming cost V 7 bases and J 5 bases, with 14 bases left between them. The germline CDR1 and CDR2 sequences are MNHEY and SVGAGI.

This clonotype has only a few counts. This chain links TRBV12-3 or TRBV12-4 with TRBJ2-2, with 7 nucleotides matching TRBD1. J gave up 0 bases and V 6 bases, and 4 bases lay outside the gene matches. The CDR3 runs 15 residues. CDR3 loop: CASSATGSNTGELFF. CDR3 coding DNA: TGTGCCAGCAGCGCGACAGGGTCGAACACCGGGGAGCTGTTTTTT.

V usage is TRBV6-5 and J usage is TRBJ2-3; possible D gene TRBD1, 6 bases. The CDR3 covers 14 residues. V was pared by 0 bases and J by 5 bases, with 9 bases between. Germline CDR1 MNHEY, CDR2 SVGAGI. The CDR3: CASSYSLGGDTQYF. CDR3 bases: TGTGCCAGCAGTTACTCCTTAGGGGGAGATACGCAGTATTTT.

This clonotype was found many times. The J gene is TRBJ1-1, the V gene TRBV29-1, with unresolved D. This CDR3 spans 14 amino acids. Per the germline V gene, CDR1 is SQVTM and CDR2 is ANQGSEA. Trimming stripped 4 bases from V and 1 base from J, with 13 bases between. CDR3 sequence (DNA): TGCAGCGTTGCCCCCCTCGAGGGGAACACTGAAGCTTTCTTT. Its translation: CSVAPLEGNTEAFF.

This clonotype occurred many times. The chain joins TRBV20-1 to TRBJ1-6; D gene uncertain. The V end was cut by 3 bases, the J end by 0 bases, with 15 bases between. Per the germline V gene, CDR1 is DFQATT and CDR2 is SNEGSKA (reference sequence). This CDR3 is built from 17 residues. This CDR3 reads CSARIGGYSSYNSPLHF. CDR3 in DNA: TGCAGTGCTAGGATTGGAGGGTACAGCTCCTATAATTCACCCCTCCACTTT.

CDR3 in DNA: TGTGCCAGCAGCCAACCCGGACAGGGAGGCTACACCTTC. It codes for CASSQPGQGGYTF. This chain uses TRBV3-1 with TRBJ1-2; 8 positions match TRBD1. From germline, CDR1 is LGHDT and CDR2 YNNKEL (reference sequence). Trimming cost V 2 bases and J 8 bases; bases outside gene matches: 4. The CDR3 runs 13 residues.

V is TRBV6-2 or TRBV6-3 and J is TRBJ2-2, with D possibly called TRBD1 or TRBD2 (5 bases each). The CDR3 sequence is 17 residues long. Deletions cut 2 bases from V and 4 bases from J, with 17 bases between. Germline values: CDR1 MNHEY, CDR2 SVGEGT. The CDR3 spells CASSYMGTGSGTGELFF. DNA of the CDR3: TGTGCCAGCAGTTACATGGGGACGGGAAGCGGCACCGGGGAGCTGTTTTTT.

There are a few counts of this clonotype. CDR3 bases: TGTGCCAGCAGCTCTCAAGTTAACGATTCACCCCTCCACTTT. As protein: CASSSQVNDSPLHF. This rearrangement joins TRBV5-4 to TRBJ1-6; D gene ambiguous. The CDR3 is 14 residues long. Trimming took 3 bases from V and 8 from J, leaving 12 bases between them. The germline V gene has CDR1 SGHNT and CDR2 YYREEE (reference sequence).

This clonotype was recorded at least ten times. CDR3 loop: CAISGDGTDTQYF. DNA of the CDR3: TGTGCCATCAGTGGGGACGGCACAGATACGCAGTATTTT. The rearrangement joins TRBV10-3 to TRBJ2-3, with D perhaps matching TRBD1 or TRBD2 (5 bases each). V was shortened by 4 bases and J by 1 base, with 6 bases between the two germline ends. This CDR3 is built from 13 residues. Germline V gene sequence: CDR1 ENHRY, CDR2 SYGVKD.

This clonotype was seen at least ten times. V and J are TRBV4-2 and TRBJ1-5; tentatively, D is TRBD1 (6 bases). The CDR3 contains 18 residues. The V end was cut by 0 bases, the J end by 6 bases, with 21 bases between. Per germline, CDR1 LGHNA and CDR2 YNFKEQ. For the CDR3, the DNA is TGTGCCAGCAGCCAAGATAGCGGGACCGCCCTAGGGGGTCAGCCCCAGCATTTT. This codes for CASSQDSGTALGGQPQHF.